This is a list of T cell receptor beta chains from one sample in a study of OX40 agonist ivuxolimab in advanced cancers. Profiling relied on immunoSEQ multiplex PCR, and the TCRdb table lists in-frame clones only, not all of them. This repertoire shows tens of thousands of clones, about four fifths found once; its top ten account for about 1%. The material was CD4+ or CD8+ T cells sorted from blood, obtained in a trial of the OX40 agonist ivuxolimab. The receptors originated from an adult with an advanced solid tumor such as melanoma, head and neck, liver or kidney cancer. Both conserved end residues are part of each CDR3. D genes are given only for firm matches. Some rows mark clone size as missing; the rest say once, few, many or name a class of expanded clone.

d_call,v_call,j_call,clone_size,cdr3_aa,cdr3_nt
TRBD1,TRBV6-6,TRBJ2-7,.,CASSQLRTGLPYEQYF,TGTGCCAGCAGTCAACTTAGGACAGGGTTACCCTACGAGCAGTACTTC
.,TRBV6-1,TRBJ2-7,once,CASSTSGEYEQYF,TGTGCCAGCAGTACCTCAGGGGAGTACGAGCAGTACTTC
.,TRBV30,TRBJ1-5,many,CAWSPDNGSGQPQHF,TGTGCCTGGAGCCCCGATAATGGCTCGGGTCAGCCCCAGCATTTT
.,TRBV7-9,TRBJ1-4,.,CASSSQGAGNEKLFF,TGTGCCAGCAGCTCACAAGGGGCGGGTAATGAAAAACTGTTTTTT
TRBD1,TRBV19,TRBJ2-3,.,CASSMGQGRDTQYF,TGTGCCAGTAGTATGGGACAGGGGAGAGATACGCAGTATTTT
.,TRBV6-5,TRBJ2-7,.,CASSSSPYEQYF,TGTGCCAGCAGTTCCAGTCCCTACGAGCAGTACTTC
.,TRBV18,TRBJ1-5,.,CASSPREGRNSNQPQHF,TGTGCCAGCTCACCACGCGAGGGGAGAAATAGCAATCAGCCCCAGCATTTT
.,TRBV5-1,TRBJ2-7,.,CASSLKDLSSYEQYF,TGCGCCAGCAGCTTGAAGGACTTAAGCTCCTACGAGCAGTACTTC
.,TRBV5-6,TRBJ2-5,.,CASSPRGPSQETQYF,TGTGCCAGCAGCCCGCGGGGCCCTTCCCAAGAGACCCAGTACTTC
.,TRBV5-4,TRBJ2-4,.,CASSLALGRIQYF,TGTGCCAGCAGCTTGGCCTTGGGTCGTATTCAGTACTTC
.,TRBV9,TRBJ2-2,few,CASSPELRLVTGELFF,TGTGCCAGCAGCCCCGAGTTACGTCTGGTCACCGGGGAGCTGTTTTTT
.,TRBV7-6,TRBJ2-3,.,CASSPRQGTQYF,TGTGCCAGCAGCCCCCGCCAGGGGACGCAGTATTTT
TRBD1,TRBV5-8,TRBJ2-3,.,CASSLGRDRTTDTQYF,TGTGCCAGCAGCTTGGGGAGGGACAGGACCACAGATACGCAGTATTTT
.,TRBV6-5,TRBJ1-6,medium-sized,CASSKTGSPLHF,TGTGCCAGCAGTAAAACAGGTTCACCCCTCCACTTT
.,TRBV30,TRBJ1-4,many,CAWSSDSKLFF,TGTGCCTGGAGTAGCGACTCAAAACTGTTTTTT
.,TRBV5-1,TRBJ2-7,.,CASSYGQSSYEQYF,TGCGCCAGCAGCTACGGACAGAGCTCCTACGAGCAGTACTTC
.,TRBV19,TRBJ1-2,.,CASSTNSGSGGYTF,TGTGCCAGTAGTACTAATAGCGGCTCCGGTGGCTACACCTTC
.,TRBV10-2,TRBJ2-1,.,CASSEGTSREQFF,TGCGCCAGCAGTGAAGGGACCTCGCGGGAGCAGTTCTTC
TRBD1,TRBV7-2,TRBJ2-7,once,CASSKGQGTGSYEQYF,TGTGCCAGCAGCAAGGGACAGGGGACAGGGTCCTACGAGCAGTACTTC
.,TRBV30,TRBJ1-3,.,CAWVDDLWTGTRRAISGNTIYF,TGTGCCTGGGTGGACGATCTTTGGACCGGGACAAGAAGAGCGATCTCTGGAAACACCATATATTTT
.,TRBV5-8,TRBJ2-3,.,CASRPQGPHTQYF,TGTGCCAGCAGGCCACAGGGACCGCATACGCAGTATTTT
.,TRBV6-5,TRBJ1-2,.,CASSYSRDTYGYTF,TGTGCCAGCAGTTACTCCCGGGACACCTATGGCTACACCTTC
TRBD1,TRBV5-1,TRBJ1-1,.,CASSFPGGGGTEAFF,TGCGCCAGCAGCTTTCCAGGGGGCGGGGGAACTGAAGCTTTCTTT
.,TRBV9,TRBJ1-2,.,CASSVVGSSYYGYTF,TGTGCCAGCAGCGTAGTGGGCAGCTCCTACTATGGCTACACCTTC
.,TRBV15,TRBJ2-1,.,CATSRGQIEQQFF,TGTGCCACCAGCAGAGGGCAAATAGAGCAGCAGTTCTTC
TRBD1,TRBV28,TRBJ2-6,.,CASSRGGAGANVLTF,TGTGCCAGCAGCCGAGGGGGCGCAGGGGCCAACGTCCTGACTTTC
.,TRBV7-9,TRBJ2-7,.,CASSRTVYEQYF,TGTGCCAGCAGCCGGACAGTCTACGAGCAGTACTTC
.,TRBV19,TRBJ2-7,.,CASSMLSGGPNEQYF,TGTGCCAGTAGTATGTTATCAGGAGGCCCCAACGAGCAGTACTTC
TRBD1,TRBV29-1,TRBJ2-2,.,CSVGGQGWGGELFF,TGCAGCGTTGGCGGACAGGGGTGGGGCGGGGAGCTGTTTTTT
.,TRBV5-1,TRBJ1-2,.,CASSLDRVSYGYTF,TGCGCCAGCAGCTTGGACAGGGTTTCCTATGGCTACACCTTC
.,TRBV10-2,TRBJ1-1,.,CASRWAAVGTEAFF,TGCGCCAGCAGGTGGGCTGCCGTGGGTACTGAAGCTTTCTTT
.,TRBV4-3,TRBJ2-7,.,CASSQDRGRMSYEQYF,TGCGCCAGCAGCCAAGATCGGGGGCGTATGTCCTACGAGCAGTACTTC
TRBD1,TRBV29-1,TRBJ1-1,.,CSVAGQGAYTEAFF,TGCAGCGTGGCGGGGCAGGGGGCTTACACTGAAGCTTTCTTT
.,TRBV5-8,TRBJ1-2,.,CASSLVGVTNYGYTF,TGTGCCAGCAGCTTGGTGGGAGTTACTAACTATGGCTACACCTTC
.,TRBV28,TRBJ2-7,.,CASRPPGVRREQYF,TGTGCCAGCAGACCCCCCGGGGTCAGACGGGAGCAGTACTTC
TRBD2,TRBV19,TRBJ2-5,.,CASSLGLAGFSLETQYF,TGTGCCAGTAGCCTCGGACTAGCGGGATTTTCGTTAGAGACCCAGTACTTC
TRBD2,TRBV19,TRBJ2-1,.,CASSIPGLGDGEQFF,TGTGCCAGTAGTATCCCGGGACTAGGGGACGGTGAGCAGTTCTTC
.,TRBV11-1,TRBJ2-2,.,CASSPTSFPGELFF,TGTGCCAGCAGCCCTACTAGCTTTCCCGGGGAGCTGTTTTTT
.,TRBV6-6,TRBJ1-6,few,CASSYGERKGPSPLHF,TGTGCCAGCAGTTACGGGGAACGGAAAGGTCCTTCACCCCTCCACTTT
TRBD1,TRBV5-6,TRBJ1-2,.,CASSSDRGYGYTF,TGTGCCAGCAGCTCGGACAGGGGCTATGGCTACACCTTC